A single sample is the source of the 21 T cell receptor beta chains below, sequenced in a study of PD-L1 blockade in urothelial cancer. Using immunoSEQ multiplex PCR, the repertoire was profiled, and TCRdb retains in-frame clones only, with some absent. This sample yields 55,000 to 80,000 clones, of which around 86% are seen a single time; about 16% belongs to the top ten. Time point given: pretreatment peripheral blood. Sample: PBMCs, taken around atezolizumab (anti-PD-L1) treatment. Receptor source: a man aged 60-69 years with urothelial cancer.

The chain links TRBV18 to TRBJ2-7, with D possibly matching TRBD1 (6 bases). Per the germline V gene, CDR1 is KGHSH and CDR2 is LQKENI. There are 13 residues in the CDR3. Trimming took off 5 bases at V and 5 bases at J, with 13 bases between the two ends. The CDR3 nucleotides read TGTGCCAGCTCAGCCAAACAGGGCCACGAGCAGTACTTC. It yields the protein CASSAKQGHEQYF. Combining the CDR3 with reference TRBV18 and TRBJ2-7 gives the whole variable domain NAGVMQNPRHLVRRRGQEARLRCSPMKGHSHVYWYRQLPEEGLKFMVYLQKENIIDESGMPKERFSAEFPKEGPSILRIQQVVRGDSAAYFCASSAKQGHEQYFGPGTRLTVT.

This clone was recorded once. The rearrangement uses TRBV5-4 and TRBJ2-3; the D gene is possibly TRBD2 (6 bases). V was trimmed by 4 bases and J by 1 base, leaving 7 bases between them. The germline V gene encodes CDR1 SGHNT and CDR2 YYREEE (reference sequence). The CDR3 loop spans 13 amino acids. Written as DNA, the CDR3 is TGTGCCAGCAGCAGGAGGGGCACAGATACGCAGTATTTT. It specifies CASSRRGTDTQYF.

This sequence joins TRBV27 and TRBJ2-6, with D unclear. Trimming removed 7 bases from V and 0 bases from J, with 10 bases in between. The CDR3 is 15 residues long. Germline values: CDR1 MNHEY, CDR2 SMNVEV (reference sequence). The DNA of the CDR3 is TGTGCCAGCAAAAACCCTAGCTCTGGGGCCAACGTCCTGACTTTC. Amino acid sequence: CASKNPSSGANVLTF.

The V gene is TRBV5-1, the J gene TRBJ1-2; D is perhaps TRBD1 (5 bases). The CDR3 contains 14 residues. Germline V gives CDR1 SGHRS, CDR2 YFSETQ. Trimming left V 6 bases short and J 6 bases short, with 18 bases between. In DNA, the CDR3 is TGCGCCAGCACTCCGTGGCCAGGGAATCATGGCTACACCTTC. Translating it yields CASTPWPGNHGYTF.

The J gene is TRBJ2-2, the V gene TRBV5-4, with TRBD2 matching over 12 bases. This CDR3 spans 15 amino acids. Germline lookup yields CDR1 SGHNT and CDR2 YYREEE (reference sequence). The V gene end was trimmed by 4 bases and the J gene end by 10 bases; junction bases not matched to a gene: 8. The CDR3 nucleotides are TGTGCCAGCAGCCCCCCGACTAGCGGGGGATCGGAGCTGTTTTTT. Protein: CASSPPTSGGSELFF.

The chain joins TRBV5-1 to TRBJ2-3, with 9 bases lining up with TRBD1. Germline CDR1 reads SGHRS; CDR2 reads YFSETQ. This CDR3 contains 15 residues. J was trimmed by 4 bases and V by 5 bases; bases with no gene match: 8. The CDR3 sequence: CASSLQGASADTQYF. As DNA, the CDR3 is TGCGCCAGCAGTTTACAGGGGGCATCTGCAGATACGCAGTATTTT. The whole variable domain, filled in from reference TRBV5-1 and TRBJ2-3, reads KAGVTQTPRYLIKTRGQQVTLSCSPISGHRSVSWYQQTPGQGLQFLFEYFSETQRNKGNFPGRFSGRQFSNSRSEMNVSTLELGDSALYLCASSLQGASADTQYFGPGTRLTVL.

The chain joins TRBV30 to TRBJ1-5; tentatively, D is TRBD1 (6 bases). In germline, CDR1 is GTSNPN, CDR2 SVGIG (reference sequence). The CDR3 covers 15 residues. With 2 bases removed from V and 4 bases from J, the gap between germline ends came to 15 bases. In nucleotides, the CDR3 is TGTGCCTGGAGTACGTCCGGGACAACTAATCAGCCCCAGCATTTT. As protein: CAWSTSGTTNQPQHF.

The chain combines TRBV4-3 with TRBJ2-3; 7 nucleotides line up with TRBD1. Trimming cost V 4 bases and J 2 bases; bases outside gene matches: 9. Germline CDR1 LGHNA, CDR2 YSLEER. CDR3 length equals 16 residues. The CDR3 bases are TGCGCCAGCAGCCCACGGACAGGCAGCCTCACAGATACGCAGTATTTT. Protein product: CASSPRTGSLTDTQYF.

This sequence joins TRBV18 and TRBJ1-5; D is unresolved. Germline-derived CDR1 and CDR2 are KGHSH and LQKENI. The ends were cut back, 3 bases at V and 4 bases at J, with 13 bases in the middle. The CDR3 loop spans 15 amino acids. The CDR3 protein is CASSPSGLINQPQHF. The CDR3 region has the DNA TGTGCCAGCTCACCTTCGGGATTAATAAATCAGCCCCAGCATTTT.

This chain joins TRBV2 and TRBJ2-7; a weak D match, TRBD2 (6 bases). CDR1 is SNHLY and CDR2 is FYNNEI in the germline V gene. V was shortened by 4 bases and J by 5 bases, with 9 bases between the two germline ends. The CDR3 runs 12 residues. CDR3 coding DNA: TGTGCCAGCAGTGCGGGGGTCCACGAGCAGTACTTC. Amino acids: CASSAGVHEQYF.

The chain couples TRBV30 to TRBJ1-2, with D possibly TRBD1 on 5 matching bases. The CDR3 consists of 14 residues. V was clipped by 3 bases and J by 7 bases, with 18 bases between them. Germline loops: CDR1 GTSNPN, CDR2 SVGIG (reference sequence). CDR3 sequence reads: CAWRPPDTQRGYTF. The CDR3 bases are TGTGCCTGGAGACCCCCGGACACCCAACGTGGCTACACCTTC.

The chain uses TRBV30 and TRBJ2-3; maybe TRBD2 (6 bases). The CDR3 spans 15 residues. V was trimmed by 5 bases and J by 0 bases, leaving 15 bases between them. Germline V gene data show CDR1 as GTSNPN and CDR2 as SVGIG (reference sequence). The CDR3, as DNA: TGTGCCTGGTCTAGCGCTCTCAAGAGCACAGATACGCAGTATTTT. Amino acids: CAWSSALKSTDTQYF.

The chain couples TRBV9 to TRBJ2-3; D ambiguous. The CDR3 totals 14 residues. Trimming cost V 0 bases and J 2 bases, with 7 bases left between them. The V gene's germline CDR1 is SGDLS and CDR2 YYNGEE. CDR3 coding DNA: TGTGCCAGCAGCGTAGCGAGATCCACAGATACGCAGTATTTT. Protein product: CASSVARSTDTQYF.

The count of this clone is one. The V and J genes are TRBV11-2 and TRBJ2-5; 7 bases are shared with TRBD2. The CDR3 covers 15 residues. CDR1 and CDR2 from the germline V gene are SGHAT and FQNNGV. V dropped 1 base and J dropped 7; count of bases not matched to a gene: 9. The CDR3 DNA reads TGTGCCAGCAGCTTAGGTGGATCTAGCGGTGGGACCCAGTACTTC. This encodes CASSLGGSSGGTQYF.

The V gene is TRBV7-8, the J gene TRBJ1-2; no firm D call. Trimming removed 5 bases from V and 3 bases from J, with 10 bases in between. The CDR3 has 13 residues. The germline gives CDR1 SGHVS, CDR2 FQNEAQ. CDR3 nucleotide sequence: TGTGCCAGCAGCGGGAGCTTCTACTATGGCTACACCTTC. Translated: CASSGSFYYGYTF.

This chain links TRBV7-3 with TRBJ2-1, with 7 positions matching TRBD2. This CDR3 region has 14 residues. Germline assignment: CDR1 SGHTA and CDR2 FQGTGA. The ends lost 10 bases at V and 5 bases at J; junction bases unmatched: 11. Here the CDR3 DNA reads TGTGCCACCAAACGCGGGGGAACAGACAATGAGCAGTTCTTC. Its protein is CATKRGGTDNEQFF.

This chain connects TRBV10-3 to TRBJ2-3; 11 nucleotides line up with TRBD2. V was pared by 6 bases and J by 4 bases, with 6 bases of the junction left unmatched. CDR1 and CDR2 from the germline V gene are ENHRY and SYGVKD. This CDR3 has 15 residues. CDR3 DNA: TGTGCCATCAGAGGAGGACTAGCGGGCTCAGATACGCAGTATTTT. Amino acid sequence: CAIRGGLAGSDTQYF.

The gene calls are TRBV25-1 and TRBJ1-3; tentative D call: TRBD1 (5 bases). V lost 8 bases and J 3 bases, leaving 11 bases between the germline ends. The CDR3 is 13 residues long. Germline lookup yields CDR1 MGHDK and CDR2 SYGVNS. The CDR3 DNA sequence: TGTGCCAGCTTTCGGGGGGTTGGAAACACCATATATTTT. It translates to CASFRGVGNTIYF.

The chain combines TRBV27 with TRBJ2-7; D is unclear. The CDR3 runs to 15 residues. Trimming left V 3 bases short and J 2 bases short, with 14 bases between. Germline CDR1 is MNHEY and CDR2 is SMNVEV (reference sequence). For the CDR3, the DNA is TGTGCCAGCAGTTTGGCCCCTTGGAGCCCCTACGAGCAGTACTTC. Protein: CASSLAPWSPYEQYF.

Remarks on this clone: Germline is not matched at one junction end, which may reflect a read error. The rearrangement joins TRBV7-9 to TRBJ1-5; the D gene is possibly TRBD1 (6 bases). Germline values: CDR1 SEHNR, CDR2 FQNEAQ (reference sequence). The CDR3 contains 14 residues. CDR3 nucleotide sequence: TGTGCCAGCACCTTACAGGGCAGCAATCAGCCCCAGCATTTT. It yields the protein CASTLQGSNQPQHF.

V and J are TRBV7-2 and TRBJ2-7; 8 bases are a match to TRBD2. V dropped 5 bases and J dropped 0; count of bases not matched to a gene: 9. Per germline, CDR1 SGHTA and CDR2 FQGNSA. The CDR3 has 16 residues. CDR3 residues: CASSPVVRGASYEQYF. The CDR3 DNA reads TGTGCCAGCAGCCCCGTGGTGCGGGGGGCCTCCTACGAGCAGTACTTC. Based on the CDR3 plus reference TRBV7-2 and TRBJ2-7, the full variable domain is GAGVSQSPSNKVTEKGKDVELRCDPISGHTALYWYRQSLGQGLEFLIYFQGNSAPDKSGLPSDRFSAERTGGSVSTLTIQRTQQEDSAVYLCASSPVVRGASYEQYFGPGTRLTVT.